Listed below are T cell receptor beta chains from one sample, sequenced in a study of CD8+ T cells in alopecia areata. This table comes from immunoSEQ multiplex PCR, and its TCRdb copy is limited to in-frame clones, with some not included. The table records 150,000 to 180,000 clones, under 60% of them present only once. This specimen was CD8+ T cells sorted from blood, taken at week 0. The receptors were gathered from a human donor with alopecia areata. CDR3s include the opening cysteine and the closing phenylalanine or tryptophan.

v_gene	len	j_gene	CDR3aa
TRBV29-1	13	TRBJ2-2	CSGWSSDTGELFF
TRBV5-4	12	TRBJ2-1	CASSLGHGEQFF
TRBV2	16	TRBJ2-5	CASSVLGGGYQETQYF
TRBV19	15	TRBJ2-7	CASSSRQGSFYEQYF
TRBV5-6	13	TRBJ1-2	CASSLGGQSFVTF
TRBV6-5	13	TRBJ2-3	CASSYGAPDTQYF
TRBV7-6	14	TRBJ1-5	CASSLGDLNQPQHF
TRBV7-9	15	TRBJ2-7	CASSLQGKNPYEQYF
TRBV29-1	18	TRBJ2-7	CSVTGQPKFGVVSYEQYF
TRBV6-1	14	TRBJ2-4	CASSDRLAKNIQYF
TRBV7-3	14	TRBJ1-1	CASSSTGPGAEAFF
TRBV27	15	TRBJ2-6	CASSLGGAGANVLTF
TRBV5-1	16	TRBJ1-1	CASSDRGARFNTEAFF
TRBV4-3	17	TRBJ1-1	CASSQDTDRELNTEAFF
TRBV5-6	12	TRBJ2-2	CASSLLSGELFF
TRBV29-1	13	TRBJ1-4	CSVKGMRNEKLFF
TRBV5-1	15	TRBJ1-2	CASSPTRDTYVGYTF
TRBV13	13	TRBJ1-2	CASSRQGTYGYTF
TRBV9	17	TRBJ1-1	CASSLQGAFSENTEAFF
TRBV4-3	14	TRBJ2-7	CASSEGTHVYEQYF
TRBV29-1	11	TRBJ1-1	CSVGGGAEAFF
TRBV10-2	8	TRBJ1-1	CASSEAFF
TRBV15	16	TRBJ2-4	CATSSSQGASKNIQYF
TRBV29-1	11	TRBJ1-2	CSVRTGAGYTF
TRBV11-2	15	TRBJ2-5	CASSSSRTALETQYF
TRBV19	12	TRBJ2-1	CASSNDGNEQFF
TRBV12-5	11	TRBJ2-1	CASGNENEQFF
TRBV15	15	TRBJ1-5	CATSSDRNSNQPQHF
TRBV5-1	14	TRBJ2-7	CASSWGVDSYEQYF
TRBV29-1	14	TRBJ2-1	CSVSRDRGGNEQFF
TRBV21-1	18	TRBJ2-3	CASSKDARLPHSTDTQYF
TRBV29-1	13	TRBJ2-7	CSVEGLQSYEQYF
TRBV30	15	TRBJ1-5	CAWGEPGRANQPQHF
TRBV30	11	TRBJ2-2	CAQPMGGELFF
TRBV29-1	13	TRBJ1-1	CSVLLEGYTEAFF
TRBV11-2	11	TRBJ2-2	CASSLVGELFF
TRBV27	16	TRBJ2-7	CASSSSAGQDTYEQYF